Sequencing of this TCR beta chain was carried out in a study of blood T cell repertoires in COVID-19. The overall study: The United States, Italy and Spain were the sources of the acute and convalescent COVID-19 samples. PBMCs, B-cell-depleted T cells, or T cells provided the cDNA or gDNA that made up the material.

CDR3 size: 15 residues. The junction had 3 bases not matched to a gene; V was cut back by 5 bases and J by 5 bases. Germline CDR1 and CDR2: MNHEY and SMNVEV (reference sequence). In the original analysis: Amplified reference gene primers provided the basis for estimating nucleated cell counts. Clones were sequenced by immunoSEQ multiplex PCR, and TCRdb holds only the in-frame ones, with some missing. V, J and clone size derive from that table, while D and trimming were established from the DNA sequence. The repertoire consists of approximately 300,000 clones, with around 90% occurring once and the leading ten covering under 6.5%.

Sequenced material: peripheral blood. The rearrangement joins TRBV27 to TRBJ2-2, with 12 nucleotides matching TRBD2. The TCR sequence derives from a man aged 18 to 30 who had recovered from COVID-19. CDR3 in amino acids: CASSPGTSGTGELFF. DNA of the CDR3: TGTGCCAGCAGTCCGGGGACTAGCGGGACCGGGGAGCTGTTTTTT.